The T cell receptor beta chain under discussion was sequenced for a study of cytomegalovirus exposure and HLA in healthy donors. PCR used 60 Vbeta primers and 13 Jbeta primers. Data came from immunoSEQ multiplex PCR; TCRdb stores just in-frame clones and leaves some out. The table lists 110,000 to 150,000 clones, 60% to 85% of them singletons. Overall study findings and caveats: Within an earlier analysis, most TCR beta V segments proved productive either about 87% or about 30% of the time. Reports indicate that TCR beta sequences accurately predicted the HLA-A and HLA-B alleles of most subjects. In a later analysis, 16,951 TCR beta sequences were associated with HLA alleles at 0.05 false discovery rate. The listing of roughly 160 TCR beta chains classed them as cytomegalovirus-associated.

V was shortened by 4 bases and J by 2 bases, with 17 bases between the two germline ends. Germline values: CDR1 SEHNR, CDR2 FQNEAQ (reference sequence). There are 16 residues in the CDR3. To note about this clone: Its target is not known.

The receptor's source is a male donor in good health and CMV-seropositive. This chain joins TRBV7-9 and TRBJ2-5; TRBD1 might be the D (6 bases). Sequenced sample: PBMCs. The CDR3 reads CASSSTIYRDQETQYF. The CDR3 bases are TGTGCCAGCAGCTCGACTATATACAGGGATCAAGAGACCCAGTACTTC.